A selection of T cell receptor beta chains follows, all from one sample in a study of beta chain features in type 1 diabetes. Sequencing was performed with immunoSEQ multiplex PCR; in TCRdb, only in-frame clones are kept and a portion is missing. This table has more than 350,000 clones, approximately 10% appearing once. Sequencing used naive CD4+ T cells from blood. The receptors derive from a woman aged 18-29 years in good health. Each CDR3 is given with its conserved first and last residue. The D gene is left open where the match is weak. For some rows the clone size is stated as once, few or many, or as a class when expanded; others skip it.

d_gene | j_gene | v_gene | abundance | CDR3aa | CDR3nt
. | TRBJ2-2 | TRBV7-9 | . | CASSLGDRVTGELFF | TGTGCCAGCAGCTTAGGAGACCGGGTGACCGGGGAGCTGTTTTTT
TRBD1 | TRBJ2-2 | TRBV7-2 | . | CASSSGQGYTGELFF | TGTGCCAGCAGCTCGGGACAGGGTTACACCGGGGAGCTGTTTTTT
TRBD2 | TRBJ2-5 | TRBV4-1 | . | CASSQVPSGSETQYF | TGCGCCAGCAGCCAAGTCCCTAGCGGGAGTGAGACCCAGTACTTC
. | TRBJ2-7 | TRBV7-8 | . | CASRLTGSAYEQYF | TGTGCCAGCAGGTTAACAGGGTCCGCTTACGAGCAGTACTTC
. | TRBJ2-1 | TRBV6-5 | few | CASRQTGDEQFF | TGTGCCAGCAGACAGACCGGGGATGAGCAGTTCTTC
. | TRBJ1-1 | TRBV7-9 | few | CASIKRGMNTEAFF | TGTGCCAGCATCAAGAGGGGCATGAACACTGAAGCTTTCTTT
. | TRBJ1-5 | TRBV6-5 | . | CASSSGWTGNQPQHF | TGTGCCAGCAGCTCCGGCTGGACGGGCAATCAGCCCCAGCATTTT
. | TRBJ2-1 | TRBV7-2 | . | CASSFSEGIEQFF | TGTGCCAGCAGCTTCTCGGAGGGCATTGAGCAGTTCTTC
. | TRBJ2-6 | TRBV19 | . | CASSIGHIFSGANVLTF | TGTGCCAGTAGTATCGGACACATATTCTCTGGGGCCAACGTCCTGACTTTC
. | TRBJ2-5 | TRBV9 | few | CASSNRETQYF | TGTGCCAGCAGCAATCGAGAGACCCAGTACTTC
TRBD1 | TRBJ2-3 | TRBV2 | . | CASKEGASTDTQYF | TGTGCCAGCAAAGAGGGGGCTAGCACAGATACGCAGTATTTT
. | TRBJ2-1 | TRBV19 | few | CASGRGQMGEQFF | TGTGCCAGTGGTAGGGGTCAAATGGGTGAGCAGTTCTTC
. | TRBJ1-6 | TRBV18 | . | CASSPPTYNSPLHF | TGTGCCAGCTCACCACCTACCTATAATTCACCCCTCCACTTT
TRBD2 | TRBJ2-3 | TRBV4-2 | . | CASRGLAGAAVTDTQYF | TGTGCCAGCAGGGGACTAGCGGGGGCGGCGGTAACAGATACGCAGTATTTT
TRBD1 | TRBJ2-1 | TRBV4-2 | few | CASSPRDRGLYNEQFF | TGTGCCAGCAGCCCCCGGGACAGGGGGCTTTACAATGAGCAGTTCTTC
. | TRBJ2-6 | TRBV9 | . | CASSPTGSGANVLTF | TGTGCCAGCAGCCCGACTGGGTCTGGGGCCAACGTCCTGACTTTC
TRBD1 | TRBJ1-4 | TRBV7-9 | few | CASSPLDRVLFF | TGTGCCAGCAGCCCACTGGACAGGGTATTGTTTTTT
. | TRBJ1-4 | TRBV2 | . | CASSDGQIATNEKLFF | TGTGCCAGCAGTGATGGACAGATAGCAACTAATGAAAAACTGTTTTTT
. | TRBJ1-3 | TRBV7-9 | . | CASSFRQITSGNTIYF | TGTGCCAGCAGCTTCAGGCAGATAACCTCTGGAAACACCATATATTTT
. | TRBJ2-4 | TRBV27 | few | CASSLYRALAKNIQYF | TGTGCCAGCAGTTTGTACAGAGCTTTAGCCAAAAACATTCAGTACTTC
. | TRBJ1-3 | TRBV5-4 | few | CASSLPGRTIYF | TGTGCCAGCAGCTTGCCGGGACGCACCATATATTTT
. | TRBJ2-5 | TRBV4-2 | . | CASSQFASDPTGQYF | TGTGCCAGCAGCCAATTCGCTAGCGACCCAACCGGGCAGTACTTC
. | TRBJ1-2 | TRBV7-2 | . | CAAGQGRAYGYTF | TGTGCCGCAGGGCAGGGGCGAGCTTATGGCTACACCTTC
TRBD2 | TRBJ2-3 | TRBV7-3 | few | CASSLGLRTSGPTDTQYF | TGTGCCAGCAGCTTAGGACTCAGGACTAGCGGCCCCACAGATACGCAGTATTTT
. | TRBJ2-3 | TRBV29-1 | . | CSVENTDTQYF | TGCAGCGTGGAGAACACAGATACGCAGTATTTT
. | TRBJ1-6 | TRBV28 | . | CASRLPVGQRSPLHF | TGTGCCAGCAGGCTTCCCGTGGGGCAGCGTTCACCCCTCCACTTT
TRBD1 | TRBJ2-1 | TRBV5-1 | few | CASTRRQGSGSSYNEQFF | TGCGCCAGCACCCGCCGACAGGGATCAGGAAGCTCCTACAATGAGCAGTTCTTC
. | TRBJ2-5 | TRBV5-1 | . | CASSLVGAGETQYF | TGCGCCAGCAGCTTGGTTGGGGCCGGAGAGACCCAGTACTTC
. | TRBJ2-2 | TRBV11-2 | . | CASSFLRSGNTGELFF | TGTGCCAGCAGCTTCCTCCGGTCCGGGAACACCGGGGAGCTGTTTTTT